This record covers a single T cell receptor beta chain. Trimming took 0 bases from V and 8 from J, leaving 13 bases between them. Germline CDR1 reads LGHDT; CDR2 reads YNNKEL (reference sequence). CDR3 length: 14 amino acids. This sample stems from a study of blood T cells in healthy people across ages. The wider study: Capture by template switching was about one barcoded beta molecule per two T cells.

Then a second PCR, running roughly 7 to 11 cycles, was carried out with a sample-barcoded 5' primer and a J-beta primer mix. Researchers report that a template-switch adaptor with 12 random nucleotides tagged each cDNA molecule. TCRdb itself ran the 5' RACE reads through MiXCR, one entry per CDR3 protein. The sample consists of approximately 850,000 distinct CDR3 sequences, 55% to 75% of them appearing once. Per individual sample, total RNA of at least 5 micrograms was extracted. The material sequenced was blood. The sequence was collected from a man aged 25-45 years in good health. This chain joins TRBV3-1 and TRBJ1-2; D gene uncertain. CDR3 DNA sequence: TGTGCCAGCAGCCAAGACCTAAGACTAGACGGCTACACCTTC. It translates to CASSQDLRLDGYTF.